The 5 T cell receptor beta chains listed next were all sequenced from one sample in a study of T cells in localized non-small cell lung cancer. Clones were read by immunoSEQ multiplex PCR, and TCRdb kept only the in-frame ones, dropping some. Found here are tens of thousands of clones, 88% of them singletons; the top ten hold around a fifth. Sequenced here: peripheral blood, sampled before any cancer treatment. These receptors were collected from a woman aged 40 to 75 with stage I squamous cell lung carcinoma.

The genes are TRBV6-6 and TRBJ1-1, with TRBD1 identical over 7 bases. V lost 0 bases and J lost 5; bases outside the gene matches: 3. The CDR3 covers 14 residues. Germline loops: CDR1 MNHNY, CDR2 SVGAGI (reference sequence). CDR3 bases: TGTGCCAGCAGTTACTCGACAGGGACTACTGAAGCTTTCTTT. This translates into CASSYSTGTTEAFF.

V is TRBV6-5 and J is TRBJ1-5; D not resolved. The V gene lost 6 bases and the J gene lost 7 bases, with 10 bases spanning the gap. Per germline, CDR1 MNHEY and CDR2 SVGAGI. This CDR3 spans 12 amino acids. CDR3 bases: TGTGCCAGCAGGGCAGCGGGGCAGCCCCAGCATTTT. Translated, it gives CASRAAGQPQHF.

The chain employs TRBV5-1 and TRBJ2-1, with 9 bases identical to TRBD1. Germline lookup yields CDR1 SGHRS and CDR2 YFSETQ. The V and J ends lost 5 bases and 2 bases, in that order; junction bases with no gene match: 5. The CDR3 length is 15 residues. CDR3 in amino acids: CASRSDRGTYNEQFF. The CDR3 bases are TGCGCCAGCAGGTCCGACAGGGGGACCTACAATGAGCAGTTCTTC.

V is TRBV2 and J is TRBJ1-1; no clear D. Trimming pared 3 bases from V and 1 base from J, leaving 12 bases between. The germline V gene has CDR1 SNHLY and CDR2 FYNNEI. The CDR3 contains 15 residues. The CDR3 DNA is TGTGCCAGCAGTGAGAGAAGACGAAGGAACACTGAAGCTTTCTTT. Translating it yields CASSERRRRNTEAFF.

The chain links TRBV2 to TRBJ2-2, with 9 positions matching TRBD2. The CDR3 runs to 15 residues. Germline V gene data show CDR1 as SNHLY and CDR2 as FYNNEI. Losses at the gene ends were 5 bases for V and 7 bases for J; bases not matched to a gene: 8. The CDR3 loop is CASSTGTSTNGELFF. The CDR3 region has the DNA TGTGCCAGCAGTACCGGGACTAGCACCAACGGGGAGCTGTTTTTT.